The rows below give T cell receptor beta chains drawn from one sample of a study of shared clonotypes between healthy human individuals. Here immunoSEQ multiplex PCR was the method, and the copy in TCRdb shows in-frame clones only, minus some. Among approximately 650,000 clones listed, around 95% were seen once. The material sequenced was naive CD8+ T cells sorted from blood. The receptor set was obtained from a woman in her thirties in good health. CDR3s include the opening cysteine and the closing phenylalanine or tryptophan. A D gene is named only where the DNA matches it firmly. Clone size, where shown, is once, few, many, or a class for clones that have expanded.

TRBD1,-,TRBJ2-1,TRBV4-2,CASSFGTGHNEQFF,TGTGCCAGCAGCTTCGGGACAGGTCACAATGAGCAGTTCTTC
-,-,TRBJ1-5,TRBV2,CASSDPDSGQPQHF,TGTGCCAGCAGTGACCCAGACTCTGGGCAGCCCCAGCATTTT
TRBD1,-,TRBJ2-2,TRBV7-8,CASSQMDRVGTGELFF,TGTGCCAGCAGCCAAATGGACAGGGTGGGAACCGGGGAGCTGTTTTTT
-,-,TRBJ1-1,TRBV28,CASNPLGEAEAFF,TGTGCCAGCAATCCTCTAGGGGAGGCTGAAGCTTTCTTT
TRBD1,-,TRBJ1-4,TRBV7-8,CASSLPPGQGDEKLFF,TGTGCCAGCAGCTTACCTCCGGGACAGGGGGACGAAAAACTGTTTTTT
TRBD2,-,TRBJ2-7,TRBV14,CASSQESFKASGTYEQYF,TGTGCCAGCAGCCAAGAATCGTTCAAGGCTAGCGGGACCTACGAGCAGTACTTC
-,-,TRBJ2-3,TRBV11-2,CASSLGGSGTDTQYF,TGTGCCAGCAGCTTAGGAGGTAGCGGCACAGATACGCAGTATTTT
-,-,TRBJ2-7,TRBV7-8,CASSVRTQKYEQYF,TGTGCCAGCAGCGTACGGACTCAGAAATACGAGCAGTACTTC
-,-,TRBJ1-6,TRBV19,CASSILVWDNSPLHF,TGTGCCAGTAGTATTTTGGTTTGGGATAATTCACCCCTCCACTTT
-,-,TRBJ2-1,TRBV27,CASSPPTGNEQFF,TGTGCCAGCAGCCCACCCACGGGGAATGAGCAGTTCTTC
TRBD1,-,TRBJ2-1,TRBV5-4,CASSTGGGNEQFF,TGTGCCAGCAGCACAGGGGGCGGGAATGAGCAGTTCTTC
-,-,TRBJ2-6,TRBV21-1,CASSSEELSGTFSGANVLTF,TGTGCCAGCAGCAGTGAGGAATTGTCAGGGACCTTCTCTGGGGCCAACGTCCTGACTTTC
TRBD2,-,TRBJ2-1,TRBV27,CASSFLGLADNEQFF,TGTGCCAGCAGTTTTTTAGGACTAGCGGACAATGAGCAGTTCTTC
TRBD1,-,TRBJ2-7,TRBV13,CASSLGNGQVYEQYF,TGTGCCAGCAGCTTAGGTAATGGACAGGTCTACGAGCAGTACTTC
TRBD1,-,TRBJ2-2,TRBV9,CASSGGQGDTGELFF,TGTGCCAGCAGCGGAGGACAGGGGGACACCGGGGAGCTGTTTTTT
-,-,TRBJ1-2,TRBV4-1,CASSQRTVANYGYTF,TGCGCCAGCAGCCAACGGACAGTGGCTAACTATGGCTACACCTTC
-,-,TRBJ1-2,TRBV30,CAYLRSIYGYTF,TGTGCCTACCTCCGGTCGATTTATGGCTACACCTTC
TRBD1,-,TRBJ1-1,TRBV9,CASSEQGQGPEAFF,TGTGCCAGCAGCGAGCAAGGACAGGGCCCTGAGGCTTTCTTT
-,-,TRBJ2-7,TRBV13,CASSQLRGEQYF,TGTGCCAGCAGCCAACTCCGGGGCGAGCAGTACTTC
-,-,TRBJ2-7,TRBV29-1,CSVEDLGNEQYF,TGCAGCGTTGAAGATCTGGGAAACGAGCAGTACTTC
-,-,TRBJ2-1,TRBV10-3,CAISDTGTYNEQFF,TGTGCCATCAGTGATACGGGAACCTACAATGAGCAGTTCTTC
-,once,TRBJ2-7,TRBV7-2,CASSGGASYEQYF,TGTGCCAGCAGCGGGGGGGCCTCCTACGAGCAGTACTTC
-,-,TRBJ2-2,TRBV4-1,CASSQISKGRENTGELFF,TGCGCCAGCAGCCAAATTAGTAAGGGGCGGGAGAACACCGGGGAGCTGTTTTTT
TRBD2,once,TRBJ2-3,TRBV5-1,CASSFPRTSGRGILEWDTDTQYF,TGCGCCAGCAGCTTCCCTCGGACTAGCGGGAGAGGTATCTTAGAATGGGACACAGATACGCAGTATTTT
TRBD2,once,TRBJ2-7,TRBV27,CASSPGLAGYYEQYF,TGTGCCAGCAGTCCGGGACTAGCGGGATACTACGAGCAGTACTTC
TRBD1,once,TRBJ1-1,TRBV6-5,CASSGNRGSEAFF,TGTGCCAGCAGTGGAAACAGGGGTTCTGAAGCTTTCTTT
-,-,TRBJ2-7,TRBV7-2,CASSPGGSSYEQYF,TGTGCCAGCAGCCCCGGCGGTAGCTCCTACGAGCAGTACTTC
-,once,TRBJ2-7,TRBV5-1,CASSASAYEQYF,TGCGCCAGCAGCGCCAGTGCCTACGAGCAGTACTTC
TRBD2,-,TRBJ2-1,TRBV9,CASSVGLLAGGRGPDNEQFF,TGTGCCAGCAGCGTAGGCTTACTAGCGGGAGGAAGGGGCCCTGACAATGAGCAGTTCTTC
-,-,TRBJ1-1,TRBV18,CASSPNTELNTEAFF,TGTGCCAGCTCACCCAACACAGAACTGAACACTGAAGCTTTCTTT
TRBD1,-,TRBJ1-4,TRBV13,CASSLGTGSKKLFF,TGTGCCAGCAGCCTCGGGACAGGGAGTAAGAAACTGTTTTTT
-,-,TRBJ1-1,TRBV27,CATKPGGGTEAFF,TGTGCCACCAAACCGGGGGGAGGGACTGAAGCTTTCTTT
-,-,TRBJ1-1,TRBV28,CASSLKVEVMNTEAFF,TGTGCCAGCAGTTTAAAAGTAGAAGTCATGAACACTGAAGCTTTCTTT
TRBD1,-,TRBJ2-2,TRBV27,CASLGQGASGELFF,TGTGCCAGCCTGGGACAGGGGGCGTCAGGGGAGCTGTTTTTT
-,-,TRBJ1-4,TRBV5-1,CASSRSRTTNEKLFF,TGCGCCAGCAGCCGGAGCAGAACAACTAATGAAAAACTGTTTTTT
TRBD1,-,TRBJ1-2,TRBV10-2,CASRGGQGRSYGYTF,TGCGCCAGCAGAGGAGGACAGGGGAGGAGCTATGGCTACACCTTC
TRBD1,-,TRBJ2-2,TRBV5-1,CASSKAGTGITGELFF,TGCGCCAGCAGCAAAGCCGGGACAGGGATCACCGGGGAGCTGTTTTTT
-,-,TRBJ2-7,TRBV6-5,CASSYSPGLGYEQYF,TGTGCCAGCAGTTACTCGCCGGGACTTGGGTACGAGCAGTACTTC
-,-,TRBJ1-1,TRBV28,CASSLQGGDTEAFF,TGTGCCAGCAGTTTACAGGGAGGAGACACTGAAGCTTTCTTT
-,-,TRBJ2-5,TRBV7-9,CASSLVLRGETQYF,TGTGCCAGCAGCTTAGTTCTGCGCGGGGAGACCCAGTACTTC
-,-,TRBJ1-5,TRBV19,CASKNSGGNDNQPQHF,TGTGCCAGTAAGAACTCGGGAGGCAACGACAATCAGCCCCAGCATTTT
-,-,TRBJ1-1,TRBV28,CASSLRIGGNTEAFF,TGTGCCAGCAGTTTGAGGATCGGGGGGAACACTGAAGCTTTCTTT
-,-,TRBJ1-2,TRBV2,CASSEEGAFTSNYGYTF,TGTGCCAGCAGTGAGGAAGGGGCATTTACTTCTAACTATGGCTACACCTTC
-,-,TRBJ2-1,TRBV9,CASSPHLSSYNEQFF,TGTGCCAGCAGCCCCCACTTAAGCTCCTACAATGAGCAGTTCTTC
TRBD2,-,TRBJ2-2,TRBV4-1,CASSLRGGANTGELFF,TGCGCCAGCAGTCTACGCGGGGGGGCGAACACCGGGGAGCTGTTTTTT
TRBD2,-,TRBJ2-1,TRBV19,CASSIGGGNEQFF,TGTGCCAGTAGTATAGGGGGAGGGAATGAGCAGTTCTTC
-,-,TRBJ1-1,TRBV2,CASSEVREGTEAFF,TGTGCCAGCAGTGAAGTTAGGGAAGGCACTGAAGCTTTCTTT
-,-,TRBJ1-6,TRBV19,CASSIGVSPLHF,TGTGCCAGTAGTATTGGTGTTTCACCCCTCCACTTT
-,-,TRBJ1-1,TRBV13,CASSLQWPPRTTEAFF,TGTGCCAGCAGCTTACAGTGGCCGCCTCGGACCACTGAAGCTTTCTTT
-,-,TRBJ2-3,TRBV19,CASSNSAGYTDTQYF,TGTGCCAGTAGTAACAGCGCGGGGTACACAGATACGCAGTATTTT
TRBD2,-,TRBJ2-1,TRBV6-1,CASSPTSGRAAEQFF,TGTGCCAGCAGCCCGACTAGCGGGAGGGCCGCTGAGCAGTTCTTC
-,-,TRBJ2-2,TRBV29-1,CSVEVRPGELFF,TGCAGCGTTGAAGTACGACCCGGGGAGCTGTTTTTT
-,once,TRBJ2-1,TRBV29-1,CSVEGSEGSRHYNEQFF,TGCAGCGTTGAAGGAAGTGAAGGGAGTCGCCACTACAATGAGCAGTTCTTC
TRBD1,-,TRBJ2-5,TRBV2,CASSGLGTDQETQYF,TGTGCCAGCAGTGGCTTAGGGACAGATCAAGAGACCCAGTACTTC
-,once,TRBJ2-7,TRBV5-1,CASSLSLGARSYEQYF,TGCGCCAGCAGCTTGTCCCTAGGCGCGAGGTCCTACGAGCAGTACTTC